A single sample gave rise to the 26 T cell receptor beta chains below, sequenced in a study of technical replicates of blood from a handful of donors. Assay used: immunoSEQ multiplex PCR; TCRdb lists only in-frame clones, some missing. In the table there are 45,000 to 60,000 clones, 91% of which are singletons. The sequencing sample was made of PBMCs. These TCRs come from a human donor in good health. Some clones in this sample may be carry-over from other donors' samples.

The V and J genes are TRBV7-9 and TRBJ2-7; 7 bases are shared with TRBD1. This CDR3 has 16 amino acids. Losses at the gene ends were 0 bases for V and 2 bases for J; bases not matched to a gene: 7. Germline CDR1 reads SEHNR; CDR2 reads FQNEAQ (reference sequence). The CDR3 reads CASSLATPGGAYEQYF. CDR3 in DNA: TGTGCCAGCAGCTTAGCCACGCCAGGGGGAGCCTACGAGCAGTACTTC.

The V gene is TRBV5-6, the J gene TRBJ1-1; D is unclear. The CDR3 sequence is 14 residues long. Looked up from germline, CDR1 is SGHDT and CDR2 is YYEEEE. Trimming pared 4 bases from V and 3 bases from J, leaving 13 bases between. CDR3 nucleotides: TGTGCCAGCAGCCTCCGTGGCAGGCACACTGAAGCTTTCTTT. Amino acids: CASSLRGRHTEAFF.

This chain uses TRBV5-5 with TRBJ2-7; the match to TRBD2 covers 8 bases. CDR3 size: 14 residues. V gave up 0 bases and J gave up 7 bases; unmatched junction bases: 6. Germline V gene lookup returns CDR1 SGHKS and CDR2 YYEKEE (reference sequence). CDR3 amino acids: CASSLEAGAREQYF. The CDR3 nucleotides are TGTGCCAGCAGCTTGGAAGCGGGAGCAAGGGAGCAGTACTTC.

This chain connects TRBV7-3 to TRBJ1-2, with D perhaps TRBD1 (5 bases). V was cut by 2 bases and J by 10 bases, with 11 bases left in between. Germline-derived CDR1 and CDR2 are SGHTA and FQGTGA. CDR3 size: 12 residues. The CDR3, as DNA: TGTGCCAGCAGCTTAGGGGGGAGAGACTACACCTTC. Encoded protein: CASSLGGRDYTF.

This chain links TRBV5-1 with TRBJ2-7, with TRBD1 matching over 7 bases. Trimming took 4 bases from V and 5 from J; bases not matched to a gene: 9. The CDR3 runs to 14 residues. The germline V gene has CDR1 SGHRS and CDR2 YFSETQ. The CDR3 loop is CASSIGQVVDEQYF. DNA for the CDR3: TGCGCCAGCAGCATAGGACAGGTGGTGGACGAGCAGTACTTC.

The V call is TRBV9, the J call TRBJ1-1, with no clear D. The CDR3 sequence is 14 residues long. V gave up 4 bases and J gave up 0 bases, with 10 bases separating them. CDR1 and CDR2 (germline): SGDLS, YYNGEE. The CDR3 DNA is TGTGCCAGCAGCCTTAGCCCGGTGAACACTGAAGCTTTCTTT. This translates into CASSLSPVNTEAFF.

The genes are TRBV11-1 and TRBJ2-7, with a weak D call TRBD2 (6 bases). Trimming pared 5 bases from V and 0 bases from J, leaving 14 bases between. The germline gives CDR1 SGHAT, CDR2 FQDESV (reference sequence). CDR3 size: 15 residues. As DNA, the CDR3 is TGTGCCAGCAGCATCGGGACTGCGAGCTCCTACGAGCAGTACTTC. This codes for CASSIGTASSYEQYF.

V usage is TRBV29-1 and J usage is TRBJ1-2; possibly TRBD1 for D (5 bases). The V gene lost 3 bases and the J gene lost 5 bases, with 10 bases spanning the gap. The germline V gene encodes CDR1 SQVTM and CDR2 ANQGSEA. CDR3 length: 12 residues. DNA of the CDR3: TGCAGCGTTGACGACTCAGGGTATGGCTACACCTTC. Protein: CSVDDSGYGYTF.

The chain is built from TRBV5-6 and TRBJ2-5; D not certain. V was clipped by 0 bases and J by 5 bases, with 11 bases between them. The germline CDR1 and CDR2 sequences are SGHDT and YYEEEE. The CDR3 contains 14 residues. The CDR3 sequence: CASSLVTATETQYF. The CDR3 DNA reads TGTGCCAGCAGCTTGGTTACAGCTACGGAGACCCAGTACTTC.

The rearrangement joins TRBV6-5 to TRBJ2-6; tentative D call: TRBD2 (5 bases). Trimming cost V 10 bases and J 2 bases, with 9 bases left between them. Germline CDR1 MNHEY, CDR2 SVGAGI. The length of the CDR3 is 13 residues. The CDR3 loop is CATEEAGANVLTF. In DNA, the CDR3 is TGTGCCACAGAGGAGGCTGGGGCCAACGTCCTGACTTTC.

The chain carries TRBV27 and TRBJ2-7; 9 positions match TRBD1. Per germline, CDR1 MNHEY and CDR2 SMNVEV (reference sequence). This CDR3 is built from 15 residues. J was trimmed by 2 bases and V by 4 bases; bases with no gene match: 6. CDR3 sequence (DNA): TGTGCCAGCAGTTCCCCGCGGACAGGGGCCTACGAGCAGTACTTC. Its protein product is CASSSPRTGAYEQYF.

The chain couples TRBV7-2 to TRBJ2-7; 9 nucleotides align to TRBD1. There are 17 residues in the CDR3. The junction had 10 bases not matched to a gene; V was cut back by 2 bases and J by 2 bases. Germline values: CDR1 SGHTA, CDR2 FQGNSA. For the CDR3, the DNA is TGTGCCAGCAGCTTACGGCCGGACAGGGGAGCGGCCTACGAGCAGTACTTC. Protein: CASSLRPDRGAAYEQYF.

The rearrangement uses TRBV30 and TRBJ2-5; a possible D gene is TRBD2 (7 bases). Looked up from germline, CDR1 is GTSNPN and CDR2 is SVGIG (reference sequence). The CDR3 runs 12 residues. Trimming left V 8 bases short and J 6 bases short, with 16 bases between. The CDR3 DNA follows: TGTGCCGGTGATGGGGGGGCTCAGACCCAGTACTTC. Translating gives CAGDGGAQTQYF. Combining the CDR3 with reference TRBV30 and TRBJ2-5 gives the whole variable domain SQTIHQWPATLVQPVGSPLSLECTVEGTSNPNLYWYRQAAGRGLQLLFYSVGIGQISSEVPQNLSASRPQDRQFILSSKKLLLSDSGFYLCAGDGGAQTQYFGPGTRLLVL.

Written as DNA, the CDR3 is TGTGCCAGCAGCTTAGGTTTAGGGGGTTCCGAGCAGTACTTC. Its protein is CASSLGLGGSEQYF. The J gene is TRBJ2-7, the V gene TRBV7-9, with a possible D match to TRBD1 (6 bases). Germline CDR1 SEHNR, CDR2 FQNEAQ (reference sequence). The length of the CDR3 is 14 residues. V shed 1 base and J shed 6 bases, with 13 bases lying between them. Using reference TRBV7-9 and TRBJ2-7 for the parts outside the CDR3, the full variable domain is DTGVSQNPRHKITKRGQNVTFRCDPISEHNRLYWYRQTLGQGPEFLTYFQNEAQLEKSRLLSDRFSAERPKGSFSTLEIQRTEQGDSAMYLCASSLGLGGSEQYFGPGTRLTVT.

This chain connects TRBV27 to TRBJ1-6; D is possibly TRBD1 (5 bases). There are 15 residues in the CDR3. The V gene lost 4 bases and the J gene lost 6 bases, with 13 bases spanning the gap. The germline gives CDR1 MNHEY, CDR2 SMNVEV (reference sequence). CDR3 region: CASSSGGVSNSPLHF. DNA for the CDR3: TGTGCCAGCAGTTCCGGGGGGGTTTCTAATTCACCCCTCCACTTT.

The J gene is TRBJ1-2, the V gene TRBV4-1; tentatively, D is TRBD1 (5 bases). The length of the CDR3 is 15 residues. V was clipped by 0 bases and J by 4 bases, with 12 bases between them. Germline V gene data show CDR1 as MGHRA and CDR2 as YSYEKL. The CDR3 spells CASSQDWQGLYGYTF. The CDR3 DNA follows: TGCGCCAGCAGCCAAGATTGGCAGGGACTCTATGGCTACACCTTC.

The chain has TRBV5-6 and TRBJ2-7, with 7 bases that match TRBD1. Germline V gene lookup returns CDR1 SGHDT and CDR2 YYEEEE. The V and J ends lost 1 base and 6 bases, in that order; junction bases with no gene match: 7. The CDR3 runs to 14 residues. In DNA, the CDR3 is TGTGCCAGCAGCTTGTATGGGTCAGGGGGCGAGCAGTACTTC. This sequence encodes CASSLYGSGGEQYF.

Regarding this clone: The identical CDR3 is also encoded by other nucleotide sequences in the sample. The chain recombines TRBV4-2 with TRBJ2-7; D is unclear. This CDR3 has 14 residues. V shed 1 base and J shed 1 base, with 8 bases lying between them. CDR1 LGHNA and CDR2 YNFKEQ come from the germline V gene. The CDR3, as DNA: TGTGCCAGCAGCCAAGGTCCCCTTTCCTACGAGCAGTACTTC. Translated, it gives CASSQGPLSYEQYF.

This chain connects TRBV7-2 to TRBJ2-5; 9 nucleotides align to TRBD1. CDR1 SGHTA and CDR2 FQGNSA come from the germline V gene. J was trimmed by 5 bases and V by 6 bases; bases with no gene match: 7. This CDR3 has 14 amino acids. The CDR3 loop reads CASSQDRGGETQYF. For the CDR3, the DNA is TGTGCCAGCAGTCAGGACAGGGGAGGTGAGACCCAGTACTTC.

V gene TRBV7-2 combines with J gene TRBJ1-2, with 7 bases fitting TRBD1. The CDR3 has 15 amino acids. V was pared by 5 bases and J by 4 bases, with 10 bases of the junction left unmatched. CDR1 and CDR2 from the germline V gene are SGHTA and FQGNSA. The CDR3: CASSPSGTDPYGYTF. CDR3 nucleotides: TGTGCCAGCAGCCCCTCCGGGACAGACCCCTATGGCTACACCTTC.

The CDR3 DNA reads as TGTGCCAGCAGCTTAGGGCCTAGCGGGAGCTACGAGCAGTACTTC. It translates to CASSLGPSGSYEQYF. The chain carries TRBV7-6 and TRBJ2-7; 10 bases are a match to TRBD2. This CDR3 has 15 residues. V shed 1 base and J 3 bases; nucleotides not matched to a gene: 3. Looked up from germline, CDR1 is SGHVS and CDR2 is FNYEAQ.

J is TRBJ2-1 and V is TRBV6-5, with 7 bases identical to TRBD1. Germline V gene sequence: CDR1 MNHEY, CDR2 SVGAGI. The V and J ends lost 2 bases and 6 bases, in that order; junction bases with no gene match: 4. This CDR3 is 14 amino acids long. The CDR3 nucleotides read TGTGCCAGCAGTTACGGGACAGTCCCCAATGAGCAGTTCTTC. Its translation is CASSYGTVPNEQFF.

The CDR3 DNA reads as TGTGCCAGCAGCAACCTAGGGGTCCTGAACACCGGGGAGCTGTTTTTT. It translates to CASSNLGVLNTGELFF. The chain links TRBV7-9 to TRBJ2-2; a weak D match, TRBD1 (5 bases). The CDR3 contains 16 residues. Germline lookup yields CDR1 SEHNR and CDR2 FQNEAQ (reference sequence). Trimming took 5 bases from V and 1 from J, leaving 14 bases between them.

The chain carries TRBV4-3 and TRBJ1-2, with D uncertain. The germline gives CDR1 LGHNA, CDR2 YSLEER. V was trimmed by 0 bases and J by 4 bases, leaving 12 bases between them. There are 15 residues in the CDR3. This CDR3 is CASSQDRQIIYGYTF. CDR3 coding DNA: TGCGCCAGCAGCCAAGACAGGCAGATAATCTATGGCTACACCTTC.

The chain carries TRBV5-1 and TRBJ2-5; TRBD2 agrees at 11 bases. Germline V CDR1 and CDR2: SGHRS, YFSETQ. V lost 4 bases and J lost 2; bases outside the gene matches: 7. The CDR3 is made up of 16 amino acids. The CDR3 DNA is TGCGCCAGCAGCCCCATGGGGACTAGCGGACAAGAGACCCAGTACTTC. Its translation: CASSPMGTSGQETQYF.

The V gene is TRBV7-9, the J gene TRBJ2-4; a weak D match, TRBD1 (6 bases). The V end was cut by 1 base, the J end by 13 bases, with 8 bases between. This CDR3 region has 11 residues. Looked up from germline, CDR1 is SEHNR and CDR2 is FQNEAQ (reference sequence). DNA for the CDR3: TGTGCCAGCAGCTTAGTAGGGGGACAGTACTTC. This gives the protein CASSLVGGQYF.